This T cell receptor beta chain was identified during a study of shared clonotypes between healthy human individuals (dated by TCRdb to 2019 to 2021). Broadly, across the study: The cohort comprised two women and a few men aged 18 to 49 years. For each donor, CD4 naive and CD4 memory were each given three plates, CD8 naive was given two plates, and CD8 memory was given one plate. To estimate repertoire size and how much clonotype sharing occurs between individuals, the study deeply sequenced the blood TCR repertoires of 5 or 6 healthy adults. Different laboratories and diverse techniques were used to prepare libraries and sequence TCR repertoires, to increase sequencing depth and limit assay-specific biases. Between about 0.94 and 8.9 billion PBMCs per donor were obtained by leukapheresis. The study at large found these results: Only blood was sampled, and tissue TCR repertoires likely differ from those in blood. Higher generation probabilities were observed for clonotypes shared by all four sorted-subset donors than for non-shared clonotypes. Naive subsets generally had larger estimated clonotype richness than memory subsets did. Because the study included a small number of donors, the genetic and exposure-history diversity represented was limited. Rarefaction of sorted-subset datasets indicated incomplete sequencing despite the large sequencing depth. Based on pairwise subsampling, the degree of clonotype sharing among donors was expected to be affected by sequencing depth. About 5% of naive CD4, 3.5% of naive CD8, roughly 2.4% of memory CD4, and 0.4% of memory CD8 clonotypes were shared across several donors.

Using the deep immunoSEQ assay, multiplex PCR amplified TCR CDR3 regions from genomic DNA. Genomic DNA extracted from each cell subset was distributed evenly over all wells of several immunoSEQ 96-well plates, and each plate served as one replicate. Each replicate PCR for sorted subsets received approximately 220 ng genomic DNA, equal to about 30,000 T cell genomes. Purified libraries were quantified with a Qubit 3.0 fluorometer, sized on a Bioanalyzer 2100, and re-quantified with the KAPA Library Quantification kit. Every immunoSEQ 96-well plate was sequenced on a separate single-read 150-cycle Illumina NextSeq 550 flow cell. In the source study's methods: Because the immunoSEQ output included only junctional sequences and no quality scores, the filtering could not be the same as the filtering used for full-length reads. Sequences were annotated with PyIR, a Python wrapper for IgBLAST v1.9, using IMGT germline references to assign V/J genes and CDR3. Reads were removed for weak V/J assignments (E-value above 1e-6), missing CDR3, stop codons, out-of-frame junctions, or ambiguous translated residues. V3J clonotypes were defined by identical inferred V gene, J gene, and CDR3 amino acid sequence. Percentage overlap between repertoires was computed as shared unique clonotypes divided by the size of the smaller repertoire. Richness of each repertoire was evaluated using RTK rarefaction, the Chao1 estimator, and Recon v2.1 estimates of unobserved clonotypes. OLGA was used to compute generation probabilities for all TCRbeta clonotypes that the gDNA method yielded from a handful of donors. The clones in this table, taken by TCRdb from immuneACCESS, are in-frame only. Not every clone is retained; where verified, under half of the shortfall comes from an unresolved V gene, and the cause of the rest is unknown. V, J and clone size were drawn from that table, and D and trimming were deduced from the DNA. This sample holds some 2.1 million clones; approximately 92% were observed only once. Over 1.5% of the sample lies in the top ten.

For the CD8 naive samples, CD45RO-negative cells were positively selected for CCR7, yielding a CD45RA+CCR7+ population from which TemRA cells were excluded. Healthy HIV-negative adults with no recently reported acute infections or vaccinations were included as donors. Every donor was a Caucasian adult residing in Nashville, Tennessee, USA. After blood collection by leukapheresis, PBMCs were isolated using Ficoll-Histopaque density gradient centrifugation and then cryopreserved in the vapor phase of liquid nitrogen. Purity and quantity of every magnetically sorted T cell population were checked by analytical flow cytometry. From each sorted fraction, genomic DNA was isolated and quantified by UV absorbance on a Nanodrop 2000c. A remark on this clone: Its target antigen remains unknown. No base-level quality is on record; no much larger clone is a single base apart. Other DNA sequences of this sample code for an identical CDR3.

Per the germline V gene (reference sequence), PRHDT is the CDR1 and FYEKMQ is the CDR2. There are 12 amino acids in the CDR3, from cysteine to phenylalanine inclusive. The CDR3 DNA has 36 bases and is translated from base 1. V was cut back by 5 bases and J by 2 bases, leaving a gap of 7 bases between them. Sequenced material: naive CD8+ T cells from PBMCs. The cell subset or site tag for this specimen amounts to: CD45RA+CCR7+. The sequence is built from TRBV13 and TRBJ2-7; the D gene assignment is ambiguous. The TCR was taken from a man between 18 and 29 years old in good health. Some clones in this sample may be carry-over from other donors' samples. The bases read TGTGCCAGCAGCCTCTTAGCCTACGAGCAGTACTTC. The encoded protein is CASSLLAYEQYF.